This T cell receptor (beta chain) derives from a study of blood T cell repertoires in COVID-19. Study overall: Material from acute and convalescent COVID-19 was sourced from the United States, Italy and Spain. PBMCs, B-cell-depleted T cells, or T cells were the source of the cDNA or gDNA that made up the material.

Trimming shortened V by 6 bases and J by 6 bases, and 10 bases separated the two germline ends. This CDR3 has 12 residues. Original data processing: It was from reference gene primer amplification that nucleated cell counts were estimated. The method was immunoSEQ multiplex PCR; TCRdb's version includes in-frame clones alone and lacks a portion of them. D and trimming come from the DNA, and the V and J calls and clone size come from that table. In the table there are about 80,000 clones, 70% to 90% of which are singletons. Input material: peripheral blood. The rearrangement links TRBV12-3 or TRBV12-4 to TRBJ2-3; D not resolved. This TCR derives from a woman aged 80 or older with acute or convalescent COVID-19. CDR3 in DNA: TGTGCCAGCAGCTCTAGAGGCGATACGCAGTATTTT. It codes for CASSSRGDTQYF.